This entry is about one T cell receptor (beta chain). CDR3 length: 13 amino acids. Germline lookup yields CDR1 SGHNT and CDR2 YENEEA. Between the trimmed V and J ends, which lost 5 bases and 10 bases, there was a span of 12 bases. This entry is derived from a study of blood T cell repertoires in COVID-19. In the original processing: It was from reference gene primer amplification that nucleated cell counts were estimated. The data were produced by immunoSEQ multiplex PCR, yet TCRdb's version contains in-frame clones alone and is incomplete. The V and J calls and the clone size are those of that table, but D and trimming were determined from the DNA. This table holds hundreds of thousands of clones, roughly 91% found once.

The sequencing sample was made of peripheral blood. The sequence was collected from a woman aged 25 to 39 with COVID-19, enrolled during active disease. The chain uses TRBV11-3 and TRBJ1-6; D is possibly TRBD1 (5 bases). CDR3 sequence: CASSVTGSSPLHF. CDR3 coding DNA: TGTGCCAGCAGCGTAACAGGATCCTCACCCCTCCACTTT.